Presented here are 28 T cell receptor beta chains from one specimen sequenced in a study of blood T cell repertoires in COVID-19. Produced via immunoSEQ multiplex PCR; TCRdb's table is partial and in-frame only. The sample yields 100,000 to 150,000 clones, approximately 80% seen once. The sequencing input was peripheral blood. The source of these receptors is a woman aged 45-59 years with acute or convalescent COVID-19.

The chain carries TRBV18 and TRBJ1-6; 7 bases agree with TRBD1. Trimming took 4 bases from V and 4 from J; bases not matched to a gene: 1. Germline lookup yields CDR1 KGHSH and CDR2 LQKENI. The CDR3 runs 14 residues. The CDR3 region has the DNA TGTGCCAGCTCACAGGGACAGTATAATTCACCCCTCCACTTT. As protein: CASSQGQYNSPLHF.

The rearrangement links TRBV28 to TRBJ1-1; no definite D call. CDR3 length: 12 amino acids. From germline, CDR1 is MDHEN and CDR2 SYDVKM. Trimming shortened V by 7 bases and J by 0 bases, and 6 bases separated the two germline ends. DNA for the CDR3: TGTGCCAGCACAAAAATGAACACTGAAGCTTTCTTT. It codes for CASTKMNTEAFF.

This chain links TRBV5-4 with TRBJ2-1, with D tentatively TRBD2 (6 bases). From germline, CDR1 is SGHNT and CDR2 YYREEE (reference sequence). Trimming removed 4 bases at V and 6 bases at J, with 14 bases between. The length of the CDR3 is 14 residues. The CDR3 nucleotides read TGTGCCAGCAGCCGAGCGGACTACGGCAATGAGCAGTTCTTC. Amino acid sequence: CASSRADYGNEQFF.

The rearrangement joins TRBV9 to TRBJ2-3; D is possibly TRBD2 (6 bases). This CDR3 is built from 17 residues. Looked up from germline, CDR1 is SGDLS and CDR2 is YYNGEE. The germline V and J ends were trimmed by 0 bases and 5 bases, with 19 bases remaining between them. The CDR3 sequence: CASSVGAGAPRGDTQYF. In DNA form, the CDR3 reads TGTGCCAGCAGCGTAGGAGCGGGCGCACCGAGGGGAGATACGCAGTATTTT.

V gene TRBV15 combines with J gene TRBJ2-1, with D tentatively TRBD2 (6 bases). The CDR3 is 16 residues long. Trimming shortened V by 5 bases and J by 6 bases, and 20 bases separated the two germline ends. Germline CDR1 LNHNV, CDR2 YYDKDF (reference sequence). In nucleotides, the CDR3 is TGTGCCACCAGCCCCCACGGAACGGGAGTAGCCAATGAGCAGTTCTTC. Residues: CATSPHGTGVANEQFF.

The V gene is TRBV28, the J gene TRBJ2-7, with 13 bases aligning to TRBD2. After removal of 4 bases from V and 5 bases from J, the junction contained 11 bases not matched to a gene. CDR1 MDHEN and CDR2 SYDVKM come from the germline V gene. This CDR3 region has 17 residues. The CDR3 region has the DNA TGTGCCAGCAGTTCCGAGGACCGACTAGCGGGAGGCCACGAGCAGTACTTC. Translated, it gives CASSSEDRLAGGHEQYF. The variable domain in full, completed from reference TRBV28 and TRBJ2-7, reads DVKVTQSSRYLVKRTGEKVFLECVQDMDHENMFWYRQDPGLGLRLIYFSYDVKMKEKGDIPEGYSVSREKKERFSLILESASTNQTSMYLCASSSEDRLAGGHEQYFGPGTRLTVT.

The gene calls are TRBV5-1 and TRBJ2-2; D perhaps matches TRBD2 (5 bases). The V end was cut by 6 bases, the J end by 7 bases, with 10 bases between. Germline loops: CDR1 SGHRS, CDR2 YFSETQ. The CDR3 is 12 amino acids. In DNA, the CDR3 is TGCGCCAGCAAACTAGACGGCGGGGAGCTGTTTTTT. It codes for CASKLDGGELFF.

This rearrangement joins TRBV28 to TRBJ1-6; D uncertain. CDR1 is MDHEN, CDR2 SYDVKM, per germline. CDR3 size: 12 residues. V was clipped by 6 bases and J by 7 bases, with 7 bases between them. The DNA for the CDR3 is TGTGCCAGCAGCCTACAGAATTCACCCCTCCACTTT. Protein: CASSLQNSPLHF.

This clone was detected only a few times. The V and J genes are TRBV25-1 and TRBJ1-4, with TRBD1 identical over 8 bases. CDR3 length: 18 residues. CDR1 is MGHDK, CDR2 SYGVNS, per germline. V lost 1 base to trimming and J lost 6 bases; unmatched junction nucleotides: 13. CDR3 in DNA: TGTGCCAGCAGTGAATCCCCCCCGGGGACAGGCCGCTATGAAAAACTGTTTTTT. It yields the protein CASSESPPGTGRYEKLFF.

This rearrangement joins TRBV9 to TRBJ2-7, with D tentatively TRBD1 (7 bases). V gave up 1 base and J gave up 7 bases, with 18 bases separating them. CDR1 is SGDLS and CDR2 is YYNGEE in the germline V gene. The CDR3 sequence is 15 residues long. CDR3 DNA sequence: TGTGCCAGCAGCGTAAATGCGGCGACAGGGAGGGAGCAGTACTTC. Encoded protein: CASSVNAATGREQYF. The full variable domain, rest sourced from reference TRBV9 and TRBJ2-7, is DSGVTQTPKHLITATGQRVTLRCSPRSGDLSVYWYQQSLDQGLQFLIQYYNGEERAKGNILERFSAQQFPDLHSELNLSSLELGDSALYFCASSVNAATGREQYFGPGTRLTVT.

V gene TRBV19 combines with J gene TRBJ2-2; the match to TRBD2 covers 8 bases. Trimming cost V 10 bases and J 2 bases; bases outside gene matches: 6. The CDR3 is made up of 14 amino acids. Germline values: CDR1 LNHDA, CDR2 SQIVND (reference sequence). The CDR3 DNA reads TGTGCCATTCAACTAGCGGCTAACACCGGGGAGCTGTTTTTT. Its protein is CAIQLAANTGELFF.

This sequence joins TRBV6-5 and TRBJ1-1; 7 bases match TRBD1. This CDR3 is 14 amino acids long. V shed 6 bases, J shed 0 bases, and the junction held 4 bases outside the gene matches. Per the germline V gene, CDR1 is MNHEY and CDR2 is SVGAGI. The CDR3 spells CASRRGQVNTEAFF. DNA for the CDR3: TGTGCCAGCAGGAGAGGACAGGTGAACACTGAAGCTTTCTTT.

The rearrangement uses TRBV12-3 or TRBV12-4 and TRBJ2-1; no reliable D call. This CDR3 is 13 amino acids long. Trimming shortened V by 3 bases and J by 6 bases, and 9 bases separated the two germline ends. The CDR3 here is CASSFFSVNEQFF. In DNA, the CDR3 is TGTGCCAGCAGTTTTTTTTCGGTCAATGAGCAGTTCTTC.

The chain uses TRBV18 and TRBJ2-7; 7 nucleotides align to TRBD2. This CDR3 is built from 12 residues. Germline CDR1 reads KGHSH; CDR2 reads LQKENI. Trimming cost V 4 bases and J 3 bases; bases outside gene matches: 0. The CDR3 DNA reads TGTGCCAGCTCACGCGGGAGCTACGAGCAGTACTTC. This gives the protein CASSRGSYEQYF.

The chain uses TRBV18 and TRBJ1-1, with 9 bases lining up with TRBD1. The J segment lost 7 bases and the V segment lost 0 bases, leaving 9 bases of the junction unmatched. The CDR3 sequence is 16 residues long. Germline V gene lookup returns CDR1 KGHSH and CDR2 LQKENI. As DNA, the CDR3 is TGTGCCAGCTCACCACCGGGACAGGGCACCTCCATTGAAGCTTTCTTT. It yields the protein CASSPPGQGTSIEAFF.

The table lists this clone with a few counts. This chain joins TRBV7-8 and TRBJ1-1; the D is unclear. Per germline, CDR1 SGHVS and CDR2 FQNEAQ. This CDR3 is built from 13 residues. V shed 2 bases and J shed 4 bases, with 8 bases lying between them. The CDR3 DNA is TGTGCCAGCAGCTTACGACATGGCACTGAAGCTTTCTTT. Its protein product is CASSLRHGTEAFF.

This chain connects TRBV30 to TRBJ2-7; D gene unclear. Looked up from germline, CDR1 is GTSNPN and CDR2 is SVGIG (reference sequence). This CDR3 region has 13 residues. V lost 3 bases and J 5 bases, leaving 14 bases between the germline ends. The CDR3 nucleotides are TGTGCCTGGAGGCCGGGTCCGTCCAACGAGCAGTACTTC. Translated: CAWRPGPSNEQYF.

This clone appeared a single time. The CDR3 loop reads CASSPGILSIVGANVLTF. CDR3 nucleotide sequence: TGCGCCAGCAGCCCCGGGATTCTTAGTATTGTGGGGGCCAACGTCCTGACTTTC. V gene TRBV5-1 combines with J gene TRBJ2-6, with D perhaps matching TRBD2 (5 bases). Germline CDR1 is SGHRS and CDR2 is YFSETQ. The CDR3 runs to 18 residues. Trimming cost V 4 bases and J 4 bases, with 21 bases left between them. The variable domain in full, completed from reference TRBV5-1 and TRBJ2-6, reads KAGVTQTPRYLIKTRGQQVTLSCSPISGHRSVSWYQQTPGQGLQFLFEYFSETQRNKGNFPGRFSGRQFSNSRSEMNVSTLELGDSALYLCASSPGILSIVGANVLTFGAGSRLTVL.

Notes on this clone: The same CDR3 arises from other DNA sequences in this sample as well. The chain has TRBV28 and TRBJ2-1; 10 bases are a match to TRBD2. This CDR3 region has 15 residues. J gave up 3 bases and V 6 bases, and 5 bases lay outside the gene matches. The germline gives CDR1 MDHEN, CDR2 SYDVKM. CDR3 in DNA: TGTGCCAGCAGCTCCGGGACTAGCGACTACAATGAGCAGTTCTTC. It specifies CASSSGTSDYNEQFF. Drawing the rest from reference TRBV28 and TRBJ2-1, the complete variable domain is DVKVTQSSRYLVKRTGEKVFLECVQDMDHENMFWYRQDPGLGLRLIYFSYDVKMKEKGDIPEGYSVSREKKERFSLILESASTNQTSMYLCASSSGTSDYNEQFFGPGTRLTVL.

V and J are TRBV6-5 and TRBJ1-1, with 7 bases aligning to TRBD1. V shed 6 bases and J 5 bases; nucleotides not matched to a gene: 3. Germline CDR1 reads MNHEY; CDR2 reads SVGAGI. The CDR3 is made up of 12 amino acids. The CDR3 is CASRAGGTEAFF. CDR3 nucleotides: TGTGCCAGCAGAGCAGGGGGTACTGAAGCTTTCTTT.

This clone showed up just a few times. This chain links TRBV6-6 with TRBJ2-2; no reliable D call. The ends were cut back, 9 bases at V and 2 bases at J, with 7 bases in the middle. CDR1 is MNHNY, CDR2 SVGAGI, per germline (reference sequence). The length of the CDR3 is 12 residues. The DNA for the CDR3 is TGTGCCAGTAGACACAACACCGGGGAGCTGTTTTTT. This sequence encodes CASRHNTGELFF.

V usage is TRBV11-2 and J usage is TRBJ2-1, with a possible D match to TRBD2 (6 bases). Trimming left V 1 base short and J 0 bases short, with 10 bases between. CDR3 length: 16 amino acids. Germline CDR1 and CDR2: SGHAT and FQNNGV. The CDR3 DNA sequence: TGTGCCAGCAGCTTAGGAATAGCGGTCTCCTACAATGAGCAGTTCTTC. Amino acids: CASSLGIAVSYNEQFF. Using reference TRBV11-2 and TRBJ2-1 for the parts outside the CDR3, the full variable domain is EAGVAQSPRYKIIEKRQSVAFWCNPISGHATLYWYQQILGQGPKLLIQFQNNGVVDDSQLPKDRFSAERLKGVDSTLKIQPAKLEDSAVYLCASSLGIAVSYNEQFFGPGTRLTVL.

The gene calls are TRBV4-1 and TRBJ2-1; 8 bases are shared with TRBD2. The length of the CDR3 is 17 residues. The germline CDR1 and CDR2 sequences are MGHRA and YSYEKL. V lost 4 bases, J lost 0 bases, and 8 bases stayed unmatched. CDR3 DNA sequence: TGCGCCAGCAGCCTCTTGGGGAGCGGGGGCTCCTACAATGAGCAGTTCTTC. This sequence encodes CASSLLGSGGSYNEQFF.

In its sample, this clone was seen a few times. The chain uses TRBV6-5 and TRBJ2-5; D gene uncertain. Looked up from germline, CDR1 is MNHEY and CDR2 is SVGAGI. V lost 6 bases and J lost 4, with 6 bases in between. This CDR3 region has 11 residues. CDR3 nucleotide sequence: TGTGCCAGCAGCGCGGTAGAGACCCAGTACTTC. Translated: CASSAVETQYF.

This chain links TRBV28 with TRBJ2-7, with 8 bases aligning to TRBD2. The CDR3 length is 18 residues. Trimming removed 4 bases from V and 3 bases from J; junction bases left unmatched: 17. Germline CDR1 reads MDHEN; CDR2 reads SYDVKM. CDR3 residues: CASSSPAFSSGKGYEQYF. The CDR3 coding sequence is TGTGCCAGCAGTTCCCCAGCCTTTAGTAGCGGGAAGGGCTACGAGCAGTACTTC.

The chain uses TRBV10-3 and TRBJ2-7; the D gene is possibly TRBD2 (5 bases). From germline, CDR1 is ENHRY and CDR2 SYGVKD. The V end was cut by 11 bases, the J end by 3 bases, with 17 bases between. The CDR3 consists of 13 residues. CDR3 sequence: CAVQGNAGYEQYF. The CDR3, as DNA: TGTGCCGTACAAGGGAATGCGGGCTACGAGCAGTACTTC.

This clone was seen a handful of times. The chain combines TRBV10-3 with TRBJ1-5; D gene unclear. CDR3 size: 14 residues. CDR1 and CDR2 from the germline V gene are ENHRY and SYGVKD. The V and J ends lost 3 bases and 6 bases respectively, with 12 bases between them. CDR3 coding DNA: TGTGCCATCAGTGATGGGGTAGCGGGTCAGCCCCAGCATTTT. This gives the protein CAISDGVAGQPQHF.

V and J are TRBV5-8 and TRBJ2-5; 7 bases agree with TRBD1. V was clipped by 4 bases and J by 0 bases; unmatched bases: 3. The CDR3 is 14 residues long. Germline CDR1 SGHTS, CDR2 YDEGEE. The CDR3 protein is CASSRDSYQETQYF. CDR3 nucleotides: TGTGCCAGCAGCAGGGACAGCTACCAAGAGACCCAGTACTTC.